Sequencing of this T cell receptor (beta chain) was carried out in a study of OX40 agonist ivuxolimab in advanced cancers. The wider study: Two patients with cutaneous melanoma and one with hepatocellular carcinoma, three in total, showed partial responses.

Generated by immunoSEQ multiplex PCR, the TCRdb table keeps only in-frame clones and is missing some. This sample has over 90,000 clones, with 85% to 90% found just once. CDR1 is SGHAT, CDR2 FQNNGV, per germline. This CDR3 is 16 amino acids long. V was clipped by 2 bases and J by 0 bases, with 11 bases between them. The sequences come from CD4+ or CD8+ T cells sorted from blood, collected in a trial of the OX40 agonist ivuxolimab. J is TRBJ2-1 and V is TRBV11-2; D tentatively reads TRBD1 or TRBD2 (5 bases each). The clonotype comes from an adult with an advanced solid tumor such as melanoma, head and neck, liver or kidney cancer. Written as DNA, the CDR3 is TGTGCCAGCAGCTTATTGAGGGGTAACTCCTACAATGAGCAGTTCTTC. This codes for CASSLLRGNSYNEQFF.